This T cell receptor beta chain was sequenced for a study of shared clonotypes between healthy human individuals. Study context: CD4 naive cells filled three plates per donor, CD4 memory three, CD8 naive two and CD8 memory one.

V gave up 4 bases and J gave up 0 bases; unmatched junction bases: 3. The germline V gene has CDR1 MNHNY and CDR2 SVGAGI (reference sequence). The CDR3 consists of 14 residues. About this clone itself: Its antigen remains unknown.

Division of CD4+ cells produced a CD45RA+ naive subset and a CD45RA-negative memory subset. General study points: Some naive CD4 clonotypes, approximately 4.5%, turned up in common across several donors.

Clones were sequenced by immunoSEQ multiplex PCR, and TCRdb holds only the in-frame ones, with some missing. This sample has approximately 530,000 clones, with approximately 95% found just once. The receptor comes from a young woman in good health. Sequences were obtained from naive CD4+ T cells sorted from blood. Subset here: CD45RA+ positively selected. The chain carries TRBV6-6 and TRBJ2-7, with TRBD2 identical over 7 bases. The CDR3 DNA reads TGTGCCAGCAGTTCTCCTAGCGGCTCCTACGAGCAGTACTTC. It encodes CASSSPSGSYEQYF.